This passage covers 28 T cell receptor beta chains from one sample sequenced in a study of T cells after yellow fever vaccination. From the 5' RACE reads, TCRdb called clonotypes with MiXCR, one entry per CDR3 protein. This table has 620,000 or so distinct CDR3 sequences, roughly an eighth appearing once. Sequencing used PBMCs, obtained on the day of the yellow fever booster vaccination. The receptors shown here come from a young man who received the YFV17D yellow fever vaccine.

A few counts support this clonotype. The rearrangement uses TRBV5-1 and TRBJ1-2; no definite D call. Germline V gene lookup returns CDR1 SGHRS and CDR2 YFSETQ. This CDR3 contains 15 residues. Trimming left V 0 bases short and J 5 bases short, with 14 bases between. In nucleotides, the CDR3 is TGCGCCAGCAGCTTGGAAGGAGTAGAGGCGTATGGCTACACCTTC. Protein sequence: CASSLEGVEAYGYTF.

The sample holds a few counts of this clonotype. This sequence joins TRBV7-9 and TRBJ2-1; either TRBD1 or TRBD2 may supply D (5 bases each). V was pared by 6 bases and J by 7 bases, with 25 bases between. The CDR3 loop spans 17 amino acids. Germline lookup yields CDR1 SEHNR and CDR2 FQNEAQ (reference sequence). The CDR3 coding sequence is TGTGCCAGCAGTTCCCGGAAGTGGGGCATTGGGGGTAATGAGCAGTTCTTC. Translation gives CASSSRKWGIGGNEQFF.

This clonotype was observed a handful of times. The V and J genes are TRBV5-1 and TRBJ2-6, with D unclear. The germline V and J ends were trimmed by 6 bases and 0 bases, with 10 bases remaining between them. The germline V gene has CDR1 SGHRS and CDR2 YFSETQ. The CDR3 is 15 amino acids. The CDR3 DNA sequence: TGCGCCAGCATGGGCAGAGACTCTGGGGCCAACGTCCTGACTTTC. Translating gives CASMGRDSGANVLTF.

This chain joins TRBV7-3 and TRBJ1-1; no definite D call. Looked up from germline, CDR1 is SGHTA and CDR2 is FQGTGA. V lost 0 bases and J 5 bases, leaving 16 bases between the germline ends. The CDR3 runs to 16 residues. Here the CDR3 reads CASSLTADGLGTEAFF. The CDR3 bases are TGTGCCAGCAGCTTAACCGCTGATGGGCTTGGGACTGAAGCTTTCTTT.

This clonotype was seen only a few times. The J gene is TRBJ1-2, the V gene TRBV4-2; D might be TRBD1 (6 bases). Looked up from germline, CDR1 is LGHNA and CDR2 is YNFKEQ. CDR3 length equals 16 residues. V dropped 0 bases and J dropped 7 bases, with 18 bases sitting between them. The CDR3 loop reads CASSQEGALKPGGYTF. The CDR3 DNA is TGTGCCAGCAGCCAAGAGGGGGCCCTCAAACCGGGTGGCTACACCTTC.

J is TRBJ1-4 and V is TRBV9; no definite D call. V lost 2 bases and J 3 bases, leaving 8 bases between the germline ends. CDR3 length: 14 residues. Per germline, CDR1 SGDLS and CDR2 YYNGEE. Here the CDR3 reads CASSVLSSNEKLFF. CDR3 in DNA: TGTGCCAGCAGCGTCTTAAGTTCTAATGAAAAACTGTTTTTT.

This clonotype was counted a few times. This rearrangement joins TRBV7-9 to TRBJ1-1, with TRBD1 identical over 8 bases. Trimming at V came to 1 base and at J to 6 bases, leaving 4 bases not matched to a gene. This CDR3 spans 14 amino acids. Germline V lookup: CDR1 SEHNR, CDR2 FQNEAQ (reference sequence). The CDR3 DNA reads as TGTGCCAGCAGCTTAGTCGGACAGGGCTCTGAAGCTTTCTTT. The encoded protein is CASSLVGQGSEAFF.

The chain recombines TRBV7-6 with TRBJ2-5; TRBD2 matches at 7 bases. The germline gives CDR1 SGHVS, CDR2 FNYEAQ. V was clipped by 0 bases and J by 4 bases; unmatched bases: 14. The CDR3 is 18 residues long. The CDR3 region is CASSLAGGLAGVLETQYF. DNA for the CDR3: TGTGCCAGCAGCTTAGCGGGGGGATTGGCGGGAGTTTTAGAGACCCAGTACTTC.

The chain combines TRBV6-1 with TRBJ2-3; 13 bases align to TRBD2. In germline, CDR1 is MNHNS, CDR2 SASEGT. V was clipped by 8 bases and J by 6 bases; unmatched bases: 8. CDR3 length: 15 amino acids. The CDR3 is CASSNTGLAGDTQYF. In DNA, the CDR3 is TGTGCCAGCTCAAACACGGGACTAGCGGGGGATACGCAGTATTTT.

This clonotype showed up just a few times. The CDR3 region is CSVEMREGLPDTQYF. The DNA for the CDR3 is TGCAGCGTTGAAATGAGGGAGGGCCTACCAGATACGCAGTATTTT. The gene calls are TRBV29-1 and TRBJ2-3, with TRBD2 identical over 7 bases. V was pared by 2 bases and J by 4 bases, with 9 bases of the junction left unmatched. Germline V gives CDR1 SQVTM, CDR2 ANQGSEA. This CDR3 has 15 residues.

This clonotype was seen a handful of times. The chain joins TRBV12-3 or TRBV12-4 to TRBJ2-7; D is perhaps TRBD2 (6 bases). Trimming took off 3 bases at V and 5 bases at J, with 14 bases between the two ends. This CDR3 is 14 amino acids long. This CDR3 reads CASSFSGGFHEQYF. Here the CDR3 DNA reads TGTGCCAGCAGTTTTAGCGGCGGTTTTCACGAGCAGTACTTC.

The V and J genes are TRBV15 and TRBJ2-7; the D is unclear. The CDR3 has 13 residues. V lost 8 bases and J 3 bases, leaving 14 bases between the germline ends. Germline CDR1 LNHNV, CDR2 YYDKDF (reference sequence). In DNA, the CDR3 is TGTGCCACCGGGTCGTACCTGAGCTACGAGCAGTACTTC. Its protein product is CATGSYLSYEQYF.

Many counts were recorded for this clonotype. J is TRBJ2-3 and V is TRBV20-1; 8 bases are shared with TRBD2. V trimming: 0 bases; J trimming: 2 bases; junction bases outside the gene matches: 13. Looked up from germline, CDR1 is DFQATT and CDR2 is SNEGSKA (reference sequence). The CDR3 runs 18 residues. This CDR3 reads CSARDFSGLASITDTQYF. The CDR3 coding sequence is TGCAGTGCTAGAGATTTCAGCGGACTAGCTTCCATCACAGATACGCAGTATTTT.

This clonotype was counted between two and nine times. The rearrangement links TRBV24-1 to TRBJ2-1; 7 bases line up with TRBD1. After removal of 5 bases from V and 7 bases from J, the junction contained 7 bases not matched to a gene. CDR1 is KGHDR, CDR2 SFDVKD, per germline. This CDR3 comprises 14 residues. Here the CDR3 DNA reads TGTGCCACCAGTGCCGCGACAGGGTCGAATGAGCAGTTCTTC. Translation gives CATSAATGSNEQFF.

V gene TRBV6-6 combines with J gene TRBJ1-5, with D hard to call. Per the germline V gene, CDR1 is MNHNY and CDR2 is SVGAGI (reference sequence). With 6 bases removed from V and 9 bases from J, the gap between germline ends came to 12 bases. This CDR3 region has 12 residues. CDR3: CASSPLAWPQHF. The CDR3 bases are TGTGCCAGCAGCCCTTTAGCGTGGCCCCAGCATTTT.

This clonotype appeared a few times. The gene calls are TRBV20-1 and TRBJ1-1; possible D gene TRBD1, 6 bases. Germline V CDR1 and CDR2: DFQATT, SNEGSKA (reference sequence). Deletions cut 5 bases from V and 6 bases from J, with 13 bases between. CDR3 length: 12 amino acids. CDR3 sequence: CSAAAQGPEAFF. DNA for the CDR3: TGCAGTGCTGCGGCTCAGGGGCCTGAAGCTTTCTTT.

There are a few counts of this clonotype. The rearrangement joins TRBV30 to TRBJ1-1; D not resolved. Germline CDR1 and CDR2: GTSNPN and SVGIG (reference sequence). Trimming stripped 4 bases from V and 0 bases from J, with 9 bases between. This CDR3 is built from 13 residues. DNA of the CDR3: TGTGCCTGGATGAGACGGATGAACACTGAAGCTTTCTTT. Translated: CAWMRRMNTEAFF.

This clonotype has at least ten counts. The chain is built from TRBV5-1 and TRBJ2-2; possibly TRBD2 for D (5 bases). This CDR3 spans 15 amino acids. Germline assignment: CDR1 SGHRS and CDR2 YFSETQ. The ends were cut back, 2 bases at V and 2 bases at J, with 10 bases in the middle. CDR3 sequence: CASSFLRENTGELFF. CDR3 sequence (DNA): TGCGCCAGCAGCTTTTTACGGGAAAACACCGGGGAGCTGTTTTTT.

This chain uses TRBV6-2 or TRBV6-3 with TRBJ2-2; TRBD1 matches at 8 bases. J lost 5 bases, V lost 7 bases, and 3 bases had no gene match. This CDR3 spans 13 amino acids. CDR1 MNHEY and CDR2 SVGEGT come from the germline V gene. CDR3 amino acids: CASTRTGTGELFF. The CDR3 nucleotides are TGTGCCAGCACCCGGACAGGGACCGGGGAGCTGTTTTTT.

The V gene is TRBV15, the J gene TRBJ2-7; D remains unclear. This CDR3 is 15 amino acids long. V shed 0 bases and J shed 4 bases, with 13 bases lying between them. Germline assignment: CDR1 LNHNV and CDR2 YYDKDF (reference sequence). CDR3 DNA: TGTGCCACCAGCAGAGATCAGATAGGCGGTTACGAGCAGTACTTC. As protein: CATSRDQIGGYEQYF.

This clonotype was detected a few times. Germline is not matched at one junction end, which may reflect a read error. The chain uses TRBV6-2 or TRBV6-3 and TRBJ2-2; 14 positions match TRBD2. This CDR3 region has 15 residues. CDR1 is MNHEY, CDR2 SVGEGT, per germline. This CDR3 reads CTSIGLAGGPGELFF. The CDR3 DNA sequence: TGTACCAGCATCGGACTAGCGGGAGGACCCGGGGAGCTGTTTTTT.

This sequence joins TRBV5-5 and TRBJ2-7; D unclear. Trimming removed 3 bases at V and 1 base at J, with 8 bases between. From germline, CDR1 is SGHKS and CDR2 YYEKEE (reference sequence). The length of the CDR3 is 13 residues. The CDR3 region is CASSSRPSYEQYF. The CDR3 DNA follows: TGTGCCAGCAGCTCCCGCCCTTCCTACGAGCAGTACTTC.

This clonotype appeared a few times. The J gene is TRBJ2-2, the V gene TRBV11-2; 7 nucleotides match TRBD2. Losses at the gene ends were 1 base for V and 5 bases for J; bases not matched to a gene: 13. The germline CDR1 and CDR2 sequences are SGHAT and FQNNGV. There are 18 residues in the CDR3. This CDR3 reads CASSLVSSGGWGTGELFF. Written as DNA, the CDR3 is TGTGCCAGCAGCTTAGTATCGTCGGGAGGTTGGGGGACCGGGGAGCTGTTTTTT.

The V and J genes are TRBV24-1 and TRBJ1-1; D remains unclear. V was clipped by 10 bases and J by 4 bases, with 12 bases between them. Germline CDR1 KGHDR, CDR2 SFDVKD. The CDR3 totals 12 residues. DNA of the CDR3: TGTGCCACGCTAGGGTCGGGCACTGAAGCTTTCTTT. Protein sequence: CATLGSGTEAFF.

The gene calls are TRBV7-3 and TRBJ2-1, with TRBD2 as a possible D gene (6 bases). Looked up from germline, CDR1 is SGHTA and CDR2 is FQGTGA. V lost 5 bases to trimming and J lost 9 bases, with 11 bases between them. The CDR3 runs to 12 residues. This CDR3 reads CASSRDSGEQFF. The DNA of the CDR3 is TGTGCCAGCAGCCGGGACTCCGGTGAGCAGTTCTTC.

The chain employs TRBV7-2 and TRBJ2-5; 7 nucleotides line up with TRBD2. The germline gives CDR1 SGHTA, CDR2 FQGNSA. This CDR3 is 16 amino acids long. V lost 5 bases to trimming and J lost 0 bases; unmatched junction nucleotides: 9. CDR3 sequence: CASSPRSGGYQETQYF. CDR3 in DNA: TGTGCCAGCAGCCCCAGGTCCGGGGGGTACCAAGAGACCCAGTACTTC.

V usage is TRBV11-2 and J usage is TRBJ2-1; 7 bases agree with TRBD2. The junction had 4 bases not matched to a gene; V was cut back by 3 bases and J by 2 bases. CDR1 is SGHAT, CDR2 FQNNGV, per germline. The CDR3 runs to 15 residues. CDR3 amino acids: CASSFYAGAYNEQFF. The CDR3 nucleotides are TGTGCCAGCAGCTTTTACGCGGGAGCCTACAATGAGCAGTTCTTC. The variable domain in full, completed from reference TRBV11-2 and TRBJ2-1, reads EAGVAQSPRYKIIEKRQSVAFWCNPISGHATLYWYQQILGQGPKLLIQFQNNGVVDDSQLPKDRFSAERLKGVDSTLKIQPAKLEDSAVYLCASSFYAGAYNEQFFGPGTRLTVL.

The rearrangement links TRBV11-2 to TRBJ2-7, with a weak D call TRBD2 (6 bases). This CDR3 contains 14 residues. Looked up from germline, CDR1 is SGHAT and CDR2 is FQNNGV. Trimming removed 1 base at V and 6 bases at J, with 13 bases between. DNA of the CDR3: TGTGCCAGCAGCTTAGGTTTCGGGGGAGGCGAGCAGTACTTC. It encodes CASSLGFGGGEQYF.